The clone carrying this TCR beta chain has just a few counts. What it binds is unknown. This entry is derived from a study of beta chain features in type 1 diabetes. Reverse transcription of all isolated RNA meant that expressed TCRB transcripts were sequenced. It was found that naive, central memory and regulatory T cell samples averaged about 3.4 million reads. TCRdb keeps only in-frame clones here, not all; method: immunoSEQ multiplex PCR. The sample has fewer than 400,000 clones, approximately 8.2% seen once; the top ten hold 0.44%. The CDR3 runs 15 residues. After removal of 2 bases from V and 8 bases from J, the junction contained 7 bases not matched to a gene. Germline-derived CDR1 and CDR2 are SGHTA and FQGTGA. Study outcomes and limitations: The similarity of naive, central memory and Treg TCRB repertoires appeared greater among patients than among healthy donors. Cells carrying high TCR expression could end up over-represented when cDNA is sequenced. People with Type 1 diabetes carried modestly yet significantly shorter TCRB CDR3s in all four CD4+ subsets.

The material sequenced was central memory CD4+ T cells from blood. This chain connects TRBV7-3 to TRBJ2-1; 9 positions agree with TRBD2. The sequence was obtained from a woman between 18 and 30 years old in good health. The CDR3 DNA is TGTGCCAGCAGCTTACTCAGCGGGAGGTACGATGAGCAGTTCTTC. This encodes CASSLLSGRYDEQFF.